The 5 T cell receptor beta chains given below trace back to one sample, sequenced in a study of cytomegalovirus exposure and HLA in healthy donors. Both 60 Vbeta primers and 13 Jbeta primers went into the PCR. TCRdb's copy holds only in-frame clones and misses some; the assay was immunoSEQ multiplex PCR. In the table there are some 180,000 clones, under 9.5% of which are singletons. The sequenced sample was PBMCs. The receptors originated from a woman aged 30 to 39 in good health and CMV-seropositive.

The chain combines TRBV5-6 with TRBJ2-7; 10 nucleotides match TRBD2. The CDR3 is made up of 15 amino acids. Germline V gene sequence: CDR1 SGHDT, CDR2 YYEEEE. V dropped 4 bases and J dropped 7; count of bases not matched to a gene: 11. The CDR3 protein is CASSLGLAGAGEQYF. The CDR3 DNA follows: TGTGCCAGCAGCCTCGGGCTAGCGGGAGCCGGAGAGCAGTACTTC.

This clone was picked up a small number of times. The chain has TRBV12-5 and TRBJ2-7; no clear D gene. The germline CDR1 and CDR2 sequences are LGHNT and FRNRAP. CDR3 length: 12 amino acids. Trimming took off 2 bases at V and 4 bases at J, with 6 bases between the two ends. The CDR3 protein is CASGLFLYEQYF. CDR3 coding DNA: TGTGCTAGTGGTTTGTTTCTGTACGAGCAGTACTTC.

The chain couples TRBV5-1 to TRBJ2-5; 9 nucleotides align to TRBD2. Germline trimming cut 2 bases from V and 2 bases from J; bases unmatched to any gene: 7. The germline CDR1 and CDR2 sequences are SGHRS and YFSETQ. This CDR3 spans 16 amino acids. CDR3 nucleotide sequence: TGCGCCAGCAGCTTTGGTTCGCTAGCGGGGCAAGAGACCCAGTACTTC. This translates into CASSFGSLAGQETQYF. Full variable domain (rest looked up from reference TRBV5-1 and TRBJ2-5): KAGVTQTPRYLIKTRGQQVTLSCSPISGHRSVSWYQQTPGQGLQFLFEYFSETQRNKGNFPGRFSGRQFSNSRSEMNVSTLELGDSALYLCASSFGSLAGQETQYFGPGTRLLVL.

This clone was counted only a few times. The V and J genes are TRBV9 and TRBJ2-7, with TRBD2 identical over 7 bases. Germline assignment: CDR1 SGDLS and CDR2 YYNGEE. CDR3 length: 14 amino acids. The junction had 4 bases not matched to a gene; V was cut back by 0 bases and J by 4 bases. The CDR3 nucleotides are TGTGCCAGCAGCGTAGCTGGGCGGGGGTACGAGCAGTACTTC. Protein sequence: CASSVAGRGYEQYF.

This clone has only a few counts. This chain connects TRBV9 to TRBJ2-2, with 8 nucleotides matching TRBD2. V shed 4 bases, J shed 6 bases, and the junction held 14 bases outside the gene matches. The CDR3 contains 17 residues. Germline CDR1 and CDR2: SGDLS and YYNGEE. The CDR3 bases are TGTGCCAGCAGCTCCCTTGTAGTAGCGGGAAACCCCGGGGAGCTGTTTTTT. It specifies CASSSLVVAGNPGELFF.